The present entry profiles one T cell receptor beta chain with its context. This sample stems from a study of blood T cell repertoires in COVID-19. The germline V gene encodes CDR1 MNHEY and CDR2 SMNVEV (reference sequence). V lost 6 bases to trimming and J lost 4 bases; unmatched junction nucleotides: 6. This CDR3 is built from 16 residues. Repertoires were generated with immunoSEQ multiplex PCR, while TCRdb's copy carries only in-frame clones and drops some. The table lists more than 60,000 clones, 82% of them singletons, with roughly an eighth in the top ten. The chain joins TRBV27 to TRBJ2-1, with 13 positions matching TRBD2. Sequenced sample: peripheral blood. The TCR sequence derives from a woman over 75 with acute or convalescent COVID-19. The CDR3 DNA sequence: TGTGCCAGCAGAGGGACTAGCGGGACACGATACAATGAGCAGTTCTTC. Translation gives CASRGTSGTRYNEQFF.